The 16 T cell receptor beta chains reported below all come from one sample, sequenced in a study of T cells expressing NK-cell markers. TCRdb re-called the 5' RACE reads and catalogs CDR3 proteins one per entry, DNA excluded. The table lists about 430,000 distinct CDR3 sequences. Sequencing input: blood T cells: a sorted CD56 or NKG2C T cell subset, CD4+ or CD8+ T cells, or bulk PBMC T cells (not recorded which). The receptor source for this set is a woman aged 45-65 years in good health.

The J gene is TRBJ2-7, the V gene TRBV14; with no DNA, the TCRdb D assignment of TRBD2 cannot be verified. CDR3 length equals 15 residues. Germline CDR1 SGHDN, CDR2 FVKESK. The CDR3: CASSRLGLAAYEQYF.

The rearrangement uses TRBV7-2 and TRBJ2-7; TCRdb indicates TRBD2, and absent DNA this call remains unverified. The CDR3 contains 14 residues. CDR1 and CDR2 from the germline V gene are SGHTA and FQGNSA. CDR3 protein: CASSLEGGVPEQYF.

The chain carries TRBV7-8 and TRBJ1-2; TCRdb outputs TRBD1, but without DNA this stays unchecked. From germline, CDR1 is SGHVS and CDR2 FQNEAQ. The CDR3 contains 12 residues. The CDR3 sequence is CASSSDRGGYTF.

The chain's CDR3 is CASSPGLAGGKETQYF. The chain carries TRBV11-2 and TRBJ2-5; TCRdb's D call of TRBD2 is untestable without DNA. The CDR3 sequence is 16 residues long. CDR1 SGHAT and CDR2 FQNNGV come from the germline V gene.

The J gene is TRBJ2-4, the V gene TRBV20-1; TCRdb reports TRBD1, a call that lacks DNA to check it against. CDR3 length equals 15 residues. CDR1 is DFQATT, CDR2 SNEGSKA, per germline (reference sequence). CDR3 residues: CSASRTGTAKNIQYF.

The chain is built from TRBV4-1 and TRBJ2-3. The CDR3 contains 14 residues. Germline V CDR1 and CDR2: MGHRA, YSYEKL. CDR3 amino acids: CASSQEYASDTQYF.

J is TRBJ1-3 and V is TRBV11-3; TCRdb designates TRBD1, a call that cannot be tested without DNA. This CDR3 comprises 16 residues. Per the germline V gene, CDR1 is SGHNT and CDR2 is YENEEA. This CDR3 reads CASSLSPANSGNTIYF.

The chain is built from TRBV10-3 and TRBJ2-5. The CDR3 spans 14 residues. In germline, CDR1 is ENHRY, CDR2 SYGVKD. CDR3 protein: CAISAVDAVETQYF.

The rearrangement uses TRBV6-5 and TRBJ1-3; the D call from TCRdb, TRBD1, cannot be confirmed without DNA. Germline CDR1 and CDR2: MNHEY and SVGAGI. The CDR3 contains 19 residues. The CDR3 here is CASSLSGTGGFLTGNTIYF.

The CDR3 loop is CASSTGVVETQYF. The chain has TRBV27 and TRBJ2-5; TCRdb outputs TRBD1, but without DNA this stays unchecked. The germline CDR1 and CDR2 sequences are MNHEY and SMNVEV (reference sequence). The CDR3 is 13 amino acids.

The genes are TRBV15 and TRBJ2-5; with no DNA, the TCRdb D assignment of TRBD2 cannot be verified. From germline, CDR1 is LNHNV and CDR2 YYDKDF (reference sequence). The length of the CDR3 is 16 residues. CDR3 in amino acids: CATSSSSLAWGETQYF.

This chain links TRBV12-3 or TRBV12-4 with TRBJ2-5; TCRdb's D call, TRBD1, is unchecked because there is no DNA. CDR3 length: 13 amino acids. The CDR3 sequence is CASRADRVGTQYF.

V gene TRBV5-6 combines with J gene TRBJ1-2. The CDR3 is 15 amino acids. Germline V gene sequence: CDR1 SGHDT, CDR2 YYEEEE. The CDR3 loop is CASSLISGGSYGYTF.

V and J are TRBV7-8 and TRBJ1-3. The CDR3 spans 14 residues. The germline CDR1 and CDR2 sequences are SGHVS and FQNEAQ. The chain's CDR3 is CASSAFGSGNTIYF. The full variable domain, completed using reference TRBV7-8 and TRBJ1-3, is GAGVSQSPRYKVAKRGQDVALRCDPISGHVSLFWYQQALGQGPEFLTYFQNEAQLDKSGLPSDRFFAERPEGSVSTLKIQRTQQEDSAVYLCASSAFGSGNTIYFGEGSWLTVV.

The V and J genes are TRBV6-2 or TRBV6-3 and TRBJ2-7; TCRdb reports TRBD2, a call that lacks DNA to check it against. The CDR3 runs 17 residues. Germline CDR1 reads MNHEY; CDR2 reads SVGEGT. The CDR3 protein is CASSYPLGGRYVDEQYF.

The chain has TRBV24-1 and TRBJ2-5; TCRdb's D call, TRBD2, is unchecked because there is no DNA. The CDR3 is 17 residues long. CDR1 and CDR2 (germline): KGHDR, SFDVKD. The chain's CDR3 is CATSDTPSGRARETQYF.